This passage covers 32 T cell receptor beta chains from one sample sequenced in a study of blood T cell repertoires in COVID-19. Produced via immunoSEQ multiplex PCR; TCRdb's table is partial and in-frame only. The sample carries 250,000 or so clones, about 85% recorded once. The sequenced material came from PBMCs or T cells enriched from blood (not recorded which). All receptors derive from a man in his thirties or forties who had recovered from COVID-19.

The chain combines TRBV6-5 with TRBJ1-4; D remains unclear. The CDR3 spans 13 residues. Trimming took 3 bases from V and 7 from J, leaving 9 bases between them. Per the germline V gene, CDR1 is MNHEY and CDR2 is SVGAGI. Here the CDR3 reads CASSYSWAEKLFF. DNA for the CDR3: TGTGCCAGCAGTTATTCGTGGGCTGAAAAACTGTTTTTT.

V usage is TRBV23-1 and J usage is TRBJ1-5, with TRBD1 identical over 8 bases. TRBV23-1 is an open reading frame, and its role is uncertain. This CDR3 is built from 18 residues. Unmatched junction bases numbered 13, after V lost 6 bases and J lost 0 bases. Written as DNA, the CDR3 is TGCGCCAGCAGCCCTCGTCGGCAGGGGGCCACTAGCAATCAGCCCCAGCATTTT. Amino acids: CASSPRRQGATSNQPQHF.

The chain recombines TRBV19 with TRBJ1-4; a weak D match, TRBD1 (5 bases). Germline-derived CDR1 and CDR2 are LNHDA and SQIVND (reference sequence). V lost 4 bases to trimming and J lost 3 bases, with 6 bases between them. This CDR3 has 13 residues. The CDR3 DNA sequence: TGTGCCAGTAGTAGACAGTCTAATGAAAAACTGTTTTTT. Amino acid sequence: CASSRQSNEKLFF.

The chain links TRBV11-2 to TRBJ2-1, with 7 bases lining up with TRBD1. Germline CDR1 reads SGHAT; CDR2 reads FQNNGV. The CDR3 length is 17 residues. The V and J ends lost 1 base and 3 bases, in that order; junction bases with no gene match: 9. The DNA for the CDR3 is TGTGCCAGCAGCTTAGTGCCCCCGACAGGGATCTACAATGAGCAGTTCTTC. Translation gives CASSLVPPTGIYNEQFF.

The V gene is TRBV7-9, the J gene TRBJ2-2; a weak D match, TRBD2 (5 bases). The germline CDR1 and CDR2 sequences are SEHNR and FQNEAQ (reference sequence). The CDR3 has 15 residues. Trimming pared 5 bases from V and 6 bases from J, leaving 16 bases between. The CDR3, as DNA: TGTGCCAGCAGCGCAGCTAGCAATATGGCCGGGGAGCTGTTTTTT. Protein: CASSAASNMAGELFF.

V and J are TRBV11-2 and TRBJ2-7; 12 positions agree with TRBD1. Germline V gives CDR1 SGHAT, CDR2 FQNNGV. The junction had 5 bases not matched to a gene; V was cut back by 5 bases and J by 6 bases. CDR3 length equals 14 residues. CDR3 bases: TGTGCCAGCAGCGGGGGACAGGGGGCCCGCGAGCAGTACTTC. Amino acid sequence: CASSGGQGAREQYF.

The chain employs TRBV5-4 and TRBJ1-4; TRBD1 matches at 7 bases. The trim removed 3 bases at V and 7 bases at J, leaving 12 bases unmatched. Germline loops: CDR1 SGHNT, CDR2 YYREEE (reference sequence). This CDR3 is 16 amino acids long. CDR3 loop: CASSSPVRDSLEKLFF. The CDR3 nucleotides are TGTGCCAGCAGCTCTCCTGTACGGGACAGCCTTGAAAAACTGTTTTTT.

The chain combines TRBV5-8 with TRBJ1-4; D might be TRBD1 (5 bases). CDR3 length equals 16 residues. V was pared by 0 bases and J by 7 bases, with 16 bases between. Germline lookup yields CDR1 SGHTS and CDR2 YDEGEE. CDR3 nucleotides: TGTGCCAGCAGCTTGGCCGTGAGACAGACGGGTGAAAAACTGTTTTTT. Translating gives CASSLAVRQTGEKLFF.

The chain uses TRBV6-6 and TRBJ2-1; TRBD1 matches at 8 bases. Germline V lookup: CDR1 MNHNY, CDR2 SVGAGI (reference sequence). The ends lost 6 bases at V and 15 bases at J; junction bases unmatched: 16. The CDR3 has 14 residues. CDR3 amino acids: CASSYEILQGAVFF. Written as DNA, the CDR3 is TGTGCCAGCAGCTACGAAATTTTGCAGGGGGCCGTGTTCTTC.

The chain employs TRBV19 and TRBJ2-1; TRBD1 matches 7 bases. The ends lost 5 bases at V and 6 bases at J; junction bases unmatched: 10. There are 15 residues in the CDR3. Germline assignment: CDR1 LNHDA and CDR2 SQIVND (reference sequence). CDR3 sequence reads: CASSPPGTVLNEQFF. As DNA, the CDR3 is TGTGCCAGTAGTCCACCCGGGACAGTACTCAATGAGCAGTTCTTC. Supplemented by reference TRBV19 and TRBJ2-1, the full variable domain reads DGGITQSPKYLFRKEGQNVTLSCEQNLNHDAMYWYRQDPGQGLRLIYYSQIVNDFQKGDIAEGYSVSREKKESFPLTVTSAQKNPTAFYLCASSPPGTVLNEQFFGPGTRLTVL.

J is TRBJ2-7 and V is TRBV9; D is perhaps TRBD1 (6 bases). The germline CDR1 and CDR2 sequences are SGDLS and YYNGEE. The V end was cut by 4 bases, the J end by 4 bases, with 15 bases between. This CDR3 is 14 amino acids long. CDR3 region: CASSPEQGSYEQYF. CDR3 DNA sequence: TGTGCCAGCAGCCCTGAACAGGGTTCTTACGAGCAGTACTTC. The full variable domain, with the rest looked up from reference TRBV9 and TRBJ2-7, is DSGVTQTPKHLITATGQRVTLRCSPRSGDLSVYWYQQSLDQGLQFLIQYYNGEERAKGNILERFSAQQFPDLHSELNLSSLELGDSALYFCASSPEQGSYEQYFGPGTRLTVT.

V is TRBV6-1 and J is TRBJ1-5, with D tentatively TRBD1 (6 bases). This CDR3 is built from 15 residues. The ends were cut back, 7 bases at V and 1 base at J, with 14 bases in the middle. Germline V lookup: CDR1 MNHNS, CDR2 SASEGT. CDR3: CASTTNRASNQPQHF. The CDR3 bases are TGTGCCAGCACCACGAACAGGGCCAGCAATCAGCCCCAGCATTTT.

The V and J genes are TRBV20-1 and TRBJ1-2; D not certain. Looked up from germline, CDR1 is DFQATT and CDR2 is SNEGSKA (reference sequence). The CDR3 consists of 11 residues. Trimming took off 4 bases at V and 9 bases at J, with 12 bases between the two ends. Here the CDR3 reads CSAKGGRSYTF. Written as DNA, the CDR3 is TGCAGTGCTAAAGGAGGAAGAAGCTACACCTTC.

The chain links TRBV28 to TRBJ2-7; the match to TRBD2 covers 7 bases. Trimming at V came to 8 bases and at J to 0 bases, leaving 4 bases not matched to a gene. CDR1 and CDR2 (germline): MDHEN, SYDVKM. This CDR3 has 13 residues. The CDR3 is CASWRTSSYEQYF. The DNA for the CDR3 is TGTGCCAGCTGGCGGACTAGCTCCTACGAGCAGTACTTC.

The chain joins TRBV2 to TRBJ1-5, with D unresolved. The germline CDR1 and CDR2 sequences are SNHLY and FYNNEI. Trimming stripped 3 bases from V and 7 bases from J, with 10 bases between. The CDR3 has 13 residues. CDR3: CASSEPHMQPQHF. For the CDR3, the DNA is TGTGCCAGCAGTGAGCCCCACATGCAGCCCCAGCATTTT.

V gene TRBV3-1 (or the pseudogene TRBV3-2) combines with J gene TRBJ1-3; D not certain. The CDR3 consists of 15 residues. Germline V CDR1 and CDR2: LGHDT, YNNKEL (reference sequence). V shed 0 bases and J shed 0 bases, with 6 bases lying between them. The CDR3 reads CASSQDPSSGNTIYF. CDR3 nucleotide sequence: TGTGCCAGCAGCCAAGACCCCTCCTCTGGAAACACCATATATTTT.

The V gene is TRBV28, the J gene TRBJ1-1, with D uncertain. The CDR3 sequence is 12 residues long. Per the germline V gene, CDR1 is MDHEN and CDR2 is SYDVKM. V lost 4 bases and J 4 bases, leaving 7 bases between the germline ends. The CDR3 region has the DNA TGTGCCAGCAGTTCCCCCGTCACTGAAGCTTTCTTT. It yields the protein CASSSPVTEAFF.

V and J are TRBV11-1 and TRBJ2-3; D remains ambiguous. Germline V gene data show CDR1 as SGHAT and CDR2 as FQDESV (reference sequence). The germline V and J ends were trimmed by 4 bases and 3 bases, with 11 bases remaining between them. CDR3 length: 14 amino acids. The CDR3 nucleotides are TGTGCCAGCAGCTCAAAGACACGAACAGATACGCAGTATTTT. Protein product: CASSSKTRTDTQYF.

The chain recombines TRBV3-1 (or the pseudogene TRBV3-2) with TRBJ1-5; D is unresolved. The length of the CDR3 is 16 residues. CDR1 and CDR2 from the germline V gene are LGHDT and YNNKEL (reference sequence). V shed 1 base and J shed 7 bases, with 17 bases lying between them. CDR3: CASSQGPGPAGQPQHF. The CDR3 DNA reads as TGTGCCAGCAGCCAAGGTCCCGGGCCGGCGGGCCAGCCCCAGCATTTT.

This rearrangement joins TRBV5-4 to TRBJ2-1; TRBD2 aligns across 9 bases. V lost 1 base and J lost 5; bases outside the gene matches: 7. The CDR3 has 16 residues. Germline V gene sequence: CDR1 SGHNT, CDR2 YYREEE (reference sequence). The CDR3 here is CASSLLASGGNNEQFF. CDR3 nucleotide sequence: TGTGCCAGCAGCTTGCTTGCAAGCGGGGGGAACAATGAGCAGTTCTTC.

The sample holds many counts of this clone. The sample contains more than one DNA sequence encoding this CDR3. The V gene is TRBV19, the J gene TRBJ1-5, with 8 positions matching TRBD1. CDR3 length equals 12 residues. CDR1 LNHDA and CDR2 SQIVND come from the germline V gene (reference sequence). J gave up 7 bases and V 4 bases, and 0 bases lay outside the gene matches. The CDR3 nucleotides are TGTGCCAGTAGTACAGGGGGCCAGCCCCAGCATTTT. Translating it yields CASSTGGQPQHF.

J is TRBJ2-1 and V is TRBV7-2, with TRBD2 matching over 13 bases. Germline V gene lookup returns CDR1 SGHTA and CDR2 FQGNSA. J was trimmed by 10 bases and V by 5 bases; bases with no gene match: 8. The CDR3 has 15 residues. CDR3 DNA: TGTGCCAGCAGCCCAACTAGCGGGAGGGCCGGGGAGCAGTTCTTC. The encoded protein is CASSPTSGRAGEQFF.

This chain joins TRBV18 and TRBJ1-1; D gene uncertain. Germline V gene sequence: CDR1 KGHSH, CDR2 LQKENI. The CDR3 length is 11 residues. Trimming stripped 8 bases from V and 4 bases from J, with 8 bases between. The CDR3 reads CASGGGTEAFF. CDR3 DNA sequence: TGTGCCAGCGGCGGAGGCACTGAAGCTTTCTTT.

The rearrangement joins TRBV7-2 to TRBJ1-6; TRBD1 is a possible D gene (5 bases). Trimming left V 4 bases short and J 10 bases short, with 14 bases between. Germline V gene sequence: CDR1 SGHTA, CDR2 FQGNSA. The CDR3 extends over 14 amino acids. Here the CDR3 reads CASSSGVAGSPLHF. CDR3 bases: TGTGCCAGCAGCTCGGGGGTAGCGGGGTCACCCCTCCACTTT.

The genes are TRBV11-2 and TRBJ2-3; tentative D call: TRBD2 (7 bases). Per germline, CDR1 SGHAT and CDR2 FQNNGV. The V end was cut by 3 bases, the J end by 4 bases, with 20 bases between. The CDR3 is made up of 17 amino acids. CDR3 DNA: TGTGCCAGCAGCTTTCCAGGGAGGGGGTTCGGGGCAGATACGCAGTATTTT. Translating it yields CASSFPGRGFGADTQYF.

The J gene is TRBJ2-6, the V gene TRBV19, with D uncertain. V dropped 7 bases and J dropped 3 bases, with 16 bases sitting between them. CDR1 and CDR2 from the germline V gene are LNHDA and SQIVND (reference sequence). The CDR3 is made up of 16 amino acids. CDR3 in amino acids: CASTAQAGFGANVLTF. In nucleotides, the CDR3 is TGTGCCAGTACCGCTCAGGCAGGTTTTGGGGCCAACGTCCTGACTTTC.

J is TRBJ2-7 and V is TRBV7-2; 10 bases line up with TRBD2. Germline CDR1 and CDR2: SGHTA and FQGNSA. The junction had 4 bases not matched to a gene; V was cut back by 5 bases and J by 0 bases. This CDR3 is 15 amino acids long. DNA for the CDR3: TGTGCCAGCAGCGCAGCTAGCGGGAGCTCCTACGAGCAGTACTTC. Amino acids: CASSAASGSSYEQYF.

The chain recombines TRBV29-1 with TRBJ2-1; no clear D gene. The CDR3 loop spans 11 amino acids. Between the trimmed V and J ends, which lost 4 bases and 2 bases, there was a span of 3 bases. In germline, CDR1 is SQVTM, CDR2 ANQGSEA. The CDR3 here is CSVAAYNEQFF. DNA for the CDR3: TGCAGCGTTGCCGCCTACAATGAGCAGTTCTTC.

V is TRBV5-4 and J is TRBJ1-6, with a tentative D call TRBD1 (6 bases). Germline CDR1 reads SGHNT; CDR2 reads YYREEE (reference sequence). The CDR3 consists of 15 residues. V lost 2 bases and J lost 6, with 12 bases in between. CDR3 sequence: CASSFRQAGNSPLHF. CDR3 in DNA: TGTGCCAGCAGCTTTCGACAGGCGGGTAATTCACCCCTCCACTTT.

The chain recombines TRBV5-1 with TRBJ1-1; D not certain. This CDR3 comprises 13 residues. V was pared by 5 bases and J by 1 base, with 9 bases between. Per germline, CDR1 SGHRS and CDR2 YFSETQ. The chain's CDR3 is CASRSSGNTEAFF. In DNA form, the CDR3 reads TGCGCCAGCAGATCATCGGGGAACACTGAAGCTTTCTTT.

This clone was seen a single time. V is TRBV5-4 and J is TRBJ1-3; no definite D call. V lost 2 bases, J lost 4 bases, and 7 bases lay in between. Germline CDR1 and CDR2: SGHNT and YYREEE (reference sequence). The CDR3 is 13 amino acids. Here the CDR3 reads CASSLRGGNTIYF. CDR3 DNA: TGTGCCAGCAGCTTACGCGGAGGAAACACCATATATTTT. The full variable domain, rest sourced from reference TRBV5-4 and TRBJ1-3, is ETGVTQSPTHLIKTRGQQVTLRCSSQSGHNTVSWYQQALGQGPQFIFQYYREEENGRGNFPPRFSGLQFPNYSSELNVNALELDDSALYLCASSLRGGNTIYFGEGSWLTVV.

The CDR3 coding sequence is TGTGCCAGCAGCTTAGCGGGAGGTTACAATGAGCAGTTCTTC. Protein sequence: CASSLAGGYNEQFF. This chain uses TRBV7-9 with TRBJ2-1; tentative D call: TRBD2 (6 bases). The CDR3 sequence is 14 residues long. Germline values: CDR1 SEHNR, CDR2 FQNEAQ (reference sequence). Trimming removed 0 bases from V and 4 bases from J, with 7 bases in between.